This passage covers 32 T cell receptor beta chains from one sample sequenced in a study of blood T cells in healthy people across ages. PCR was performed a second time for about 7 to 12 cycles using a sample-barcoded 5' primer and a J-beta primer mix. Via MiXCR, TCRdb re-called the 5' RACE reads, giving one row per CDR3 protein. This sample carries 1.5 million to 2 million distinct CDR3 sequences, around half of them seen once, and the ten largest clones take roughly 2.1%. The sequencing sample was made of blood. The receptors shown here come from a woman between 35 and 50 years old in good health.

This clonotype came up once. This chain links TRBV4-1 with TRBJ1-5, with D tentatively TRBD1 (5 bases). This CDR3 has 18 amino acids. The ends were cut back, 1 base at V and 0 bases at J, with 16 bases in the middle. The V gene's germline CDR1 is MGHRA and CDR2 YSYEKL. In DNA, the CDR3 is TGCGCCAGCAGCCAAGGGATTAGGGGCCGTTATAGCAATCAGCCCCAGCATTTT. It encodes CASSQGIRGRYSNQPQHF.

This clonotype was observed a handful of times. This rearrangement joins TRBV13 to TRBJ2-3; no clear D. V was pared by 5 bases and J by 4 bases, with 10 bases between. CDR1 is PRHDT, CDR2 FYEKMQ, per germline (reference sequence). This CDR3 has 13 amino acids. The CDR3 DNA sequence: TGTGCCAGCAGCGGGTCCTGGTCAGATACGCAGTATTTT. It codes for CASSGSWSDTQYF.

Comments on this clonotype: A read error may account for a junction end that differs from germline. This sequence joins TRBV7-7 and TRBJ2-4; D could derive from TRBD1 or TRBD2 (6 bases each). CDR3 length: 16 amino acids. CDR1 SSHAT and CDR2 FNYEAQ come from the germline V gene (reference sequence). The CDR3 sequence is CASSLGKRGASREQYF. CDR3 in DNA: TGTGCTAGCAGCTTAGGGAAAAGGGGGGCCTCCAGAGAGCAGTACTTC.

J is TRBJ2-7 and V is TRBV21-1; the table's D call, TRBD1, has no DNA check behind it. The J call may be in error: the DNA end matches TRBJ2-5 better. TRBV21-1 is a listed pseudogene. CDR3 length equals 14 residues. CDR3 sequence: CATALRGGKETQYF. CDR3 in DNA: TGTGCCACCGCGCTCCGCGGGGGTAAAGAGACCCAGTACTTC.

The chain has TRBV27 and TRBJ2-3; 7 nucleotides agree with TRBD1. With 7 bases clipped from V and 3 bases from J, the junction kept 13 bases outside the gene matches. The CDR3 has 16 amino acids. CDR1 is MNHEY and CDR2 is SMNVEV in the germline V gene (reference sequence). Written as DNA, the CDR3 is TGTGCCAGCAAGGGACAGAGTCAGCATGAGACAGATACGCAGTATTTT. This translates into CASKGQSQHETDTQYF.

The DNA of the CDR3 is TGTGCCAGCAAGGACGGGGGACCTAACTATGGCTACACCTTC. Residues: CASKDGGPNYGYTF. The chain carries TRBV12-3 or TRBV12-4 and TRBJ1-2, with D perhaps matching TRBD1 (5 bases). This CDR3 comprises 14 residues. V shed 7 bases and J shed 0 bases, with 12 bases lying between them.

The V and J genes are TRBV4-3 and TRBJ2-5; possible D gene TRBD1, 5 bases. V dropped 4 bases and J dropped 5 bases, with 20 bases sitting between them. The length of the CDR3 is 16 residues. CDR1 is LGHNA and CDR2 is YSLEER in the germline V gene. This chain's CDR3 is CASSPTSVGVVETQYF. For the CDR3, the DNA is TGCGCCAGCAGCCCAACTTCCGTAGGGGTGGTGGAGACCCAGTACTTC.

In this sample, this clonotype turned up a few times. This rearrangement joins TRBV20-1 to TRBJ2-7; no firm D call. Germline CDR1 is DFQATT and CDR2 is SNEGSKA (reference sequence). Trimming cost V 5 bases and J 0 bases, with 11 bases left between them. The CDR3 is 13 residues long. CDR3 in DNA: TGCAGTGCTTTCCCAGTGAGCTCCTACGAGCAGTACTTC. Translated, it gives CSAFPVSSYEQYF.

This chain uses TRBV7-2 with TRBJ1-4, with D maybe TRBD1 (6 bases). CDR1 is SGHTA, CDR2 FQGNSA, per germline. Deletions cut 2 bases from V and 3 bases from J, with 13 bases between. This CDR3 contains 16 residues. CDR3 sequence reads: CASSLLQGRPNEKLFF. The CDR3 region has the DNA TGTGCCAGCAGCTTATTGCAGGGGCGTCCTAATGAAAAACTGTTTTTT.

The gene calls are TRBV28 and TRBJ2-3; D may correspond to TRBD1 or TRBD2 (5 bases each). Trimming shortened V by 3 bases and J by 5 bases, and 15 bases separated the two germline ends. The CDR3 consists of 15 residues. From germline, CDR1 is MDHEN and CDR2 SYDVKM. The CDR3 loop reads CASSFNPGARDTQYF. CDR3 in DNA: TGTGCCAGCAGTTTCAATCCCGGGGCTCGAGATACGCAGTATTTT.

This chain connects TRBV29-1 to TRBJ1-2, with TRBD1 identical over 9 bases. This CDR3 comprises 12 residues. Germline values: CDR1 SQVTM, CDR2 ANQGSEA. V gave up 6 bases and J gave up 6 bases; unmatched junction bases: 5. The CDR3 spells CSVGTGRHGYTF. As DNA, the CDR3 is TGCAGCGTAGGGACAGGGAGACATGGCTACACCTTC.

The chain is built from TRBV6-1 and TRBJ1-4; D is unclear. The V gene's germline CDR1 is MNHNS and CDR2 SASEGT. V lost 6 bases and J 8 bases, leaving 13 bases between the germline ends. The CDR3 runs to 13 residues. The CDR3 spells CASRGSQGEKLFF. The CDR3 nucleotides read TGTGCCAGCAGAGGCAGCCAAGGGGAAAAACTGTTTTTT.

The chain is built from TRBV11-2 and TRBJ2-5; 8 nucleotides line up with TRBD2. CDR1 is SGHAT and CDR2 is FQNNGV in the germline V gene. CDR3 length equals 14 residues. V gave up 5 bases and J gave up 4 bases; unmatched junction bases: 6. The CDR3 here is CASSVVTSGETQYF. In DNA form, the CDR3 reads TGTGCCAGCAGCGTAGTTACTAGCGGAGAGACCCAGTACTTC.

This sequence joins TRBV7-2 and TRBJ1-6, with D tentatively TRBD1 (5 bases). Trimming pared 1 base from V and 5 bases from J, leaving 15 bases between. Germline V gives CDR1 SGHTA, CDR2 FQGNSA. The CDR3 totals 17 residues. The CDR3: CASSLGLGDLNNSPLHF. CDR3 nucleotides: TGTGCCAGCAGCTTAGGTTTAGGGGACCTTAATAATTCACCCCTCCACTTT.

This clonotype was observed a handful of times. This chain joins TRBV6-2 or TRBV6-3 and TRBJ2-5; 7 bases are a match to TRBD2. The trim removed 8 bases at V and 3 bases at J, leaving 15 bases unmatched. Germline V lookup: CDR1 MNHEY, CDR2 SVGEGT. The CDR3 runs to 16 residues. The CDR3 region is CASYHRRGLSKETQYF. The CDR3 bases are TGTGCCAGCTACCACAGACGGGGACTATCCAAAGAGACCCAGTACTTC.

The CDR3 spells CASSRGQGARYGGYTF. Written as DNA, the CDR3 is TGTGCCAGCAGTAGGGGACAGGGGGCGCGTTATGGTGGCTACACCTTC. This rearrangement joins TRBV12-3 or TRBV12-4 to TRBJ1-2; 12 bases align to TRBD1. V shed 5 bases and J 7 bases; nucleotides not matched to a gene: 11. The CDR3 loop spans 16 amino acids.

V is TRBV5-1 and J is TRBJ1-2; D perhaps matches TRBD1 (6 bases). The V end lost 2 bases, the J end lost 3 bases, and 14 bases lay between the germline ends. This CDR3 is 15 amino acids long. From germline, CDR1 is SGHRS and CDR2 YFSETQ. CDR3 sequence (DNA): TGCGCCAGCAGCTTCGGACAGACATGGGACTATGGCTACACCTTC. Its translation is CASSFGQTWDYGYTF.

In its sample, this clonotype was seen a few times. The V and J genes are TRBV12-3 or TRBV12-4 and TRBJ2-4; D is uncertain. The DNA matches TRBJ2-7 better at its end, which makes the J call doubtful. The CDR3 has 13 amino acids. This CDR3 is CASSLEVPDEQYF. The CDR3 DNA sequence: TGTGCCAGCAGTTTAGAGGTCCCCGACGAGCAGTACTTC.

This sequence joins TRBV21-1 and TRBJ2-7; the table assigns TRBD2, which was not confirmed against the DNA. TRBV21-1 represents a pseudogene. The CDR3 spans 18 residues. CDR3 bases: TGTGCCACCCAGCCCAGCAGCAGAAAGGGCTGGTGTCCCTACGAGCAGTACTTC. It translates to CATQPSSRKGWCPYEQYF.

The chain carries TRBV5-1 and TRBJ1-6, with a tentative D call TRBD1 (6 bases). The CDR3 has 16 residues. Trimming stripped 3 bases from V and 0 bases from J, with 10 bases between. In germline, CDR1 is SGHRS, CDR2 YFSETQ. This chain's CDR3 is CASSSEDSSYNSPLHF. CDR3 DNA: TGCGCCAGCAGCTCTGAGGACAGCTCCTATAATTCACCCCTCCACTTT.

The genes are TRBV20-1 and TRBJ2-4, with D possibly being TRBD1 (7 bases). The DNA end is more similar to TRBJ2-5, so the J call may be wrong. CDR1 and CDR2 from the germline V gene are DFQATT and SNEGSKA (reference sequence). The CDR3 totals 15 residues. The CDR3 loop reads CSANDRVGRQETQYF. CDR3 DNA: TGCAGTGCCAATGACAGGGTGGGGAGGCAAGAGACCCAGTACTTC.

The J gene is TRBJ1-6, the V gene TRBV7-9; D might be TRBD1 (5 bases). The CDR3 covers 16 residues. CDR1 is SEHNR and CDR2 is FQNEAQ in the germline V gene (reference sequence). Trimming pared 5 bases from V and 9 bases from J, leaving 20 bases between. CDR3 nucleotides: TGTGCCAGCAGCCCACAGTCGAGCTCTGGGGGTTCACCCCTCCACTTT. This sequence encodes CASSPQSSSGGSPLHF.

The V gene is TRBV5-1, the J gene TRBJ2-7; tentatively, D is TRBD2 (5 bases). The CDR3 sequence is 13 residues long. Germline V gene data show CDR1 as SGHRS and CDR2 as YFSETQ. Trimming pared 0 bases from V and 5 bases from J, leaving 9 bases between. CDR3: CASSLAGDNEQYF. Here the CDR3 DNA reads TGCGCCAGCAGCTTGGCCGGGGATAACGAGCAGTACTTC.

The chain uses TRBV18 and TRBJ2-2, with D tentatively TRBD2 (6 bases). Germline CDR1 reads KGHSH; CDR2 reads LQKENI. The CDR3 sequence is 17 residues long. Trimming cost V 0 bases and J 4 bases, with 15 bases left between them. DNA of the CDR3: TGTGCCAGCTCACCACCGGATACGGGACTGCTCACCGGGGAGCTGTTTTTT. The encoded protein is CASSPPDTGLLTGELFF.

CDR3 sequence (DNA): TGTGCCAGCAGCTTCGGGGAGAGTGGCTACACCTTC. Its protein is CASSFGESGYTF. This chain links TRBV5-5 with TRBJ1-2; D gene uncertain. The germline CDR1 and CDR2 sequences are SGHKS and YYEKEE (reference sequence). V was pared by 2 bases and J by 7 bases, with 9 bases between. This CDR3 has 12 amino acids.

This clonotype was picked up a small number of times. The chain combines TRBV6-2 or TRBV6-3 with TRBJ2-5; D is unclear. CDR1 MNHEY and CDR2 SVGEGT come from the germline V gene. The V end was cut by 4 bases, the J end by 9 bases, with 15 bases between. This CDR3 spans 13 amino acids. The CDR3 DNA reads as TGTGCCAGCAGTTCCGGGCAGGCCAGACCCCAGTACTTC. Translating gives CASSSGQARPQYF.

The CDR3 nucleotides read TGCAGCGTTCTTCCGGGACTAGCGGGGGCGAGCTCCTACGAGCAGTACTTC. Encoded protein: CSVLPGLAGASSYEQYF. The rearrangement uses TRBV29-1 and TRBJ2-7; 14 bases fit TRBD2. Germline lookup yields CDR1 SQVTM and CDR2 ANQGSEA. J was trimmed by 0 bases and V by 5 bases; bases with no gene match: 9. The CDR3 is made up of 17 amino acids.

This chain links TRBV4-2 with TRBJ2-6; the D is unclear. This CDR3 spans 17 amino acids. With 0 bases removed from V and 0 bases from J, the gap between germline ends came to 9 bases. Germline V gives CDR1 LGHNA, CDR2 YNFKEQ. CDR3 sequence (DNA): TGTGCCAGCAGCCAAGATGCACTCCTCTCTGGGGCCAACGTCCTGACTTTC. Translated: CASSQDALLSGANVLTF.

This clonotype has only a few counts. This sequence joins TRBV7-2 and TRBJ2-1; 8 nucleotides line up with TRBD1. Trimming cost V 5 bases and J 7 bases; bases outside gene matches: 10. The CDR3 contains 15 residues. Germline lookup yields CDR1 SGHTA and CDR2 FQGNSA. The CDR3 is CASSPLGQAGNEQFF. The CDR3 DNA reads TGTGCCAGCAGCCCCTTGGGACAGGCGGGGAATGAGCAGTTCTTC.

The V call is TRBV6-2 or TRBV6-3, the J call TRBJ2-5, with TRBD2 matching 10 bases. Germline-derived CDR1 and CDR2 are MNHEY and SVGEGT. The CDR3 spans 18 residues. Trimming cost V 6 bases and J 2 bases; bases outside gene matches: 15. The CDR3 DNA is TGTGCCAGCAGCCACCACGAGTCTCGACTAGCGGGTCAAGAGACCCAGTACTTC. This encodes CASSHHESRLAGQETQYF.

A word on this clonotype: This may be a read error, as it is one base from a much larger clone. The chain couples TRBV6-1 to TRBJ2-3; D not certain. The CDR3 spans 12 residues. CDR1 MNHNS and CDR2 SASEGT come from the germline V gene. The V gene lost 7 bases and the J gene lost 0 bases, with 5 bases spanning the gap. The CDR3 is CASTQSTDTQYF. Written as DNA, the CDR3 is TGTGCCAGCACCCAAAGCACAGATACGCAGTATTTT.

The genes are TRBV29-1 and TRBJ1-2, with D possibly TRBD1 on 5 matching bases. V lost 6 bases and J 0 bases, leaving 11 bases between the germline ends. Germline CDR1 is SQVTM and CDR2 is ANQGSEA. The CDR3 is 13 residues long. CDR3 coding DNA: TGCAGCGTCGGGGCTTCAGCTAACTATGGCTACACCTTC. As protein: CSVGASANYGYTF.